These 14 T cell receptor beta chains share one sample of origin, sequenced in a study of T-cell memory formation after mild COVID-19. TCRdb passed the 5' RACE reads through MiXCR, listing each CDR3 protein once. Of around 340,000 distinct CDR3 sequences in the sample, under 15% were seen once. Sequencing used PBMCs or a T cell subset sorted from them (not recorded which). Every receptor here comes from a man in his late teens or twenties who had mild COVID-19 (a few samples of this study predate the infection). Cell type and time point are not known.

This clonotype was observed a few times. This chain links TRBV4-1 with TRBJ2-7; possibly TRBD2 for D (6 bases). CDR1 is MGHRA and CDR2 is YSYEKL in the germline V gene. CDR3 length: 15 residues. The V and J ends lost 0 bases and 3 bases respectively, with 12 bases between them. Written as DNA, the CDR3 is TGCGCCAGCAGCCAAGACAGGGTAGCGGTCTACGAGCAGTACTTC. Translating it yields CASSQDRVAVYEQYF.

The sample holds a few counts of this clonotype. The chain joins TRBV4-2 to TRBJ2-2; TRBD1 aligns across 10 bases. Losses at the gene ends were 1 base for V and 3 bases for J; bases not matched to a gene: 5. Germline V gene lookup returns CDR1 LGHNA and CDR2 YNFKEQ. The CDR3 is made up of 17 amino acids. The CDR3 spells CASSQGGTGDHTGELFF. The CDR3 region has the DNA TGTGCCAGCAGCCAAGGTGGGACAGGGGACCACACCGGGGAGCTGTTTTTT.

The V gene is TRBV5-6, the J gene TRBJ2-7, with a weak D call TRBD1 (6 bases). This CDR3 spans 14 amino acids. In germline, CDR1 is SGHDT, CDR2 YYEEEE. The V gene lost 0 bases and the J gene lost 3 bases, with 10 bases spanning the gap. The CDR3 DNA is TGTGCCAGCAGCTTGGCAGGGGATGGCTACGAGCAGTACTTC. The encoded protein is CASSLAGDGYEQYF.

This clonotype has just a few counts. V gene TRBV2 combines with J gene TRBJ1-1; no definite D call. Germline V CDR1 and CDR2: SNHLY, FYNNEI. V was shortened by 9 bases and J by 1 base, with 9 bases between the two germline ends. The CDR3 is made up of 12 amino acids. This CDR3 reads CASMIGNTEAFF. The DNA of the CDR3 is TGTGCCAGTATGATTGGGAACACTGAAGCTTTCTTT.

The chain uses TRBV4-2 and TRBJ2-5; 8 bases are shared with TRBD2. V trimming: 4 bases; J trimming: 5 bases; junction bases outside the gene matches: 6. Germline V gene lookup returns CDR1 LGHNA and CDR2 YNFKEQ. The CDR3 is 14 amino acids. DNA of the CDR3: TGTGCCAGCAGCCCGACTAGCGTACGGGAGACCCAGTACTTC. It specifies CASSPTSVRETQYF.

Ten or more counts support this clonotype. V and J are TRBV4-2 and TRBJ2-5; 7 bases are shared with TRBD1. The CDR3 runs 16 residues. The V and J ends lost 0 bases and 5 bases, in that order; junction bases with no gene match: 9. Per the germline V gene, CDR1 is LGHNA and CDR2 is YNFKEQ. CDR3 nucleotides: TGTGCCAGCAGCCAAGAAAGGAGACAGGGCAGGGAGACCCAGTACTTC. Translation gives CASSQERRQGRETQYF.

The chain joins TRBV6-1 to TRBJ2-7, with 8 bases lining up with TRBD1. There are 15 residues in the CDR3. Looked up from germline, CDR1 is MNHNS and CDR2 is SASEGT. Trimming cost V 6 bases and J 2 bases; bases outside gene matches: 9. CDR3 bases: TGTGCCAGCAGCCTAGGACAGGGTAGCCCCTACGAGCAGTACGTC. Amino acids: CASSLGQGSPYEQYV.

This clonotype occurred a few times. The chain employs TRBV20-1 and TRBJ2-5; perhaps TRBD2 as D (7 bases). This CDR3 comprises 13 residues. Trimming pared 6 bases from V and 5 bases from J, leaving 16 bases between. The V gene's germline CDR1 is DFQATT and CDR2 SNEGSKA (reference sequence). The CDR3 here is CSAPGQRGETQYF. The CDR3 DNA follows: TGCAGTGCCCCAGGACAGCGGGGCGAGACCCAGTACTTC.

This chain links TRBV10-3 with TRBJ1-6, with TRBD1 matching over 7 bases. Germline V gene data show CDR1 as ENHRY and CDR2 as SYGVKD. After removal of 5 bases from V and 0 bases from J, the junction contained 4 bases not matched to a gene. CDR3 length equals 16 residues. CDR3 in DNA: TGTGCCATCAGTCCTCGGGACAGCTCCTATAATTCACCCCTCCACTTT. Its translation is CAISPRDSSYNSPLHF.

This clonotype was detected a few times. This chain uses TRBV20-1 with TRBJ1-2; possible D gene TRBD1, 5 bases. V lost 6 bases and J 2 bases, leaving 13 bases between the germline ends. The CDR3 length is 13 residues. From germline, CDR1 is DFQATT and CDR2 SNEGSKA (reference sequence). In DNA, the CDR3 is TGCAGTGCCTCCTCGGGGGAGAACTATGGCTACACCTTC. Translation: CSASSGENYGYTF.

The chain has TRBV3-1 and TRBJ2-1, with a weak D call TRBD1 (5 bases). Germline values: CDR1 LGHDT, CDR2 YNNKEL (reference sequence). Trimming shortened V by 3 bases and J by 4 bases, and 10 bases separated the two germline ends. This CDR3 contains 14 residues. CDR3 sequence: CASSQAGQYNEQFF. The CDR3 region has the DNA TGTGCCAGCAGCCAGGCAGGACAATACAATGAGCAGTTCTTC.

This clonotype turned up a few times. This chain joins TRBV4-2 and TRBJ2-7; 7 bases are shared with TRBD1. The CDR3 runs 15 residues. In germline, CDR1 is LGHNA, CDR2 YNFKEQ. Germline trimming cut 5 bases from V and 0 bases from J; bases unmatched to any gene: 7. For the CDR3, the DNA is TGTGCCAGCAGCAAAGGGGGCCAGGACTCCTACGAGCAGTACTTC. It encodes CASSKGGQDSYEQYF.

This clonotype has only a few counts. The genes are TRBV12-3 or TRBV12-4 and TRBJ2-3; 7 nucleotides agree with TRBD1. The CDR3 spans 16 residues. V lost 4 bases and J lost 6; bases outside the gene matches: 13. Here the CDR3 DNA reads TGTGCCAGCAGTTCTACAGGGGCAACGGGGCTCGATACGCAGTATTTT. The encoded protein is CASSSTGATGLDTQYF.

The V and J genes are TRBV7-9 and TRBJ1-2; D gene ambiguous. Trimming shortened V by 5 bases and J by 0 bases, and 13 bases separated the two germline ends. The CDR3 loop spans 15 amino acids. The germline V gene has CDR1 SEHNR and CDR2 FQNEAQ (reference sequence). The CDR3: CASSPRQFPNYGYTF. The CDR3 DNA sequence: TGTGCCAGCAGCCCGCGGCAGTTCCCTAACTATGGCTACACCTTC.